This T cell receptor (beta chain) was profiled in a study of Ad26.COV2.S vaccination and SARS-CoV-2 variants. Study as a whole: In the study, Ad26.COV2.S was injected intramuscularly once, or twice 56 days apart.

In germline, CDR1 is SGDLS, CDR2 YYNGEE. V was shortened by 2 bases and J by 0 bases, with 8 bases between the two germline ends. This CDR3 comprises 14 residues. Treatment meaning: 19 received Ad26.COV2.S at low or high dose, single or two shots; roughly five received placebo; per-sample allocation not given. Day 63 following the first vaccine or placebo injection was when the samples were taken. Within Boston, the person who donated was an adult of 18-55 years. TCRdb's table, derived via immunoSEQ multiplex PCR, lists solely in-frame clones and lacks some. This table has over 300,000 clones, roughly 80% appearing once.

The specimen comprised peripheral blood, sampled in a trial of Ad26.COV2.S vaccine versus placebo. This receptor was obtained from a person aged 18-65 years who received the Ad26.COV2.S COVID-19 vaccine or a placebo. V gene TRBV9 combines with J gene TRBJ1-1, with no clear D. CDR3 in amino acids: CASSVDPVNTEAFF. The CDR3 DNA reads TGTGCCAGCAGCGTGGACCCCGTGAACACTGAAGCTTTCTTT.